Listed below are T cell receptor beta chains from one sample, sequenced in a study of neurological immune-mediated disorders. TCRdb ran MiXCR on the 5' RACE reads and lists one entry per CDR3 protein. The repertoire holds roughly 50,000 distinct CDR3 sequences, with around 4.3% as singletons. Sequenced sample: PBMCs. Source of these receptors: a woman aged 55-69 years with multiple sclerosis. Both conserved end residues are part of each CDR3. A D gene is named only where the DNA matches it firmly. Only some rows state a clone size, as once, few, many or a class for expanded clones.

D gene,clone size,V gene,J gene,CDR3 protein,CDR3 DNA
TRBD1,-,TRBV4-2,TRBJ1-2,CASSHPQGAWYGYTF,TGTGCCAGCAGCCATCCGCAGGGGGCTTGGTATGGCTACACCTTC
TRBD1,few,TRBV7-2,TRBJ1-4,CASSRDRRDEKLFF,TGTGCCAGCAGCCGGGACAGACGAGATGAAAAACTGTTTTTT
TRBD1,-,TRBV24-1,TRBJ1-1,CATSAAAGGVTEAFF,TGTGCCACCAGTGCGGCGGCAGGGGGAGTAACTGAAGCTTTCTTT
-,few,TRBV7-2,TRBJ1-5,CASSPDSRQPQHF,TGTGCCAGCAGCCCTGACAGTAGGCAGCCCCAGCATTTT
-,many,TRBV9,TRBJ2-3,CASSEAGHLSTDTQYF,TGTGCCAGCAGCGAAGCGGGACACCTCAGCACAGATACGCAGTATTTT
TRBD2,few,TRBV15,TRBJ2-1,CATSRDLAGGFNEQFF,TGTGCCACCAGCAGAGATCTAGCGGGGGGCTTCAATGAGCAGTTCTTC
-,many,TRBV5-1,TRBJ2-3,CASSLEAQGAQYF,TGCGCCAGCAGCTTGGAAGCGCAGGGTGCGCAGTATTTT
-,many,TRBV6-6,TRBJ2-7,CASSYGRGSYEQYF,TGTGCCAGCAGTTACGGGCGGGGCTCCTACGAGCAGTACTTC
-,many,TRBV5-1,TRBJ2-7,CASSFDRTYEQYF,TGCGCCAGCAGCTTTGACAGGACCTACGAGCAGTACTTC
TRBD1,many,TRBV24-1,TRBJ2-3,CATSDSDRADTQYF,TGTGCCACCAGTGACTCGGACAGGGCAGATACGCAGTATTTT
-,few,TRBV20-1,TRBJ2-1,CSAHRRRSYNEQFF,TGCAGTGCTCACAGGAGGAGATCCTACAATGAGCAGTTCTTC
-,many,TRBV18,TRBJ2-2,CASSLALQGSNTGELFF,TGTGCCAGCTCACTAGCCCTACAGGGCTCGAACACCGGGGAGCTGTTTTTT
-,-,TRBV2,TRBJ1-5,CASERENNQPQNF,TGTGCCAGCGAGCGAGAGAACAATCAGCCCCAGAATTTT
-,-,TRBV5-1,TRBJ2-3,CASSDDALDTQYF,TGCGCCAGCAGCGATGATGCCCTCGATACGCAGTATTTT
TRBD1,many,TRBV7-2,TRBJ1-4,CASSLWGQTNEKLFF,TGTGCCAGCAGCCTGTGGGGACAGACTAATGAAAAACTGTTTTTT
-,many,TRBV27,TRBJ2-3,CASSLFRHTDTQYF,TGTGCCAGCAGTTTATTCCGGCACACAGATACGCAGTATTTT
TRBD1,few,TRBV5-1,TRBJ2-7,CASSAAGQGGREQYF,TGCGCCAGCAGCGCGGCGGGACAGGGAGGGCGCGAGCAGTACTTC
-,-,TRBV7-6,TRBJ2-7,CASSSTGSYEQYF,TGTGCCAGCAGCTCAACCGGTTCCTACGAGCAGTACTTC
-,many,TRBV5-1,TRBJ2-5,CASSVMGGQETQYF,TGCGCCAGCAGCGTTATGGGTGGGCAAGAGACCCAGTACTTC
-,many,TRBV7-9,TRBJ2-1,CASSPSGSTSLYEQFF,TGTGCCAGCAGCCCAAGCGGAAGCACTAGTTTATATGAGCAGTTCTTC
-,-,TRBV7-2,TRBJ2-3,CASSSFFSTDTQYF,TGTGCCAGCAGTTCTTTCTTTAGCACAGATACGCAGTATTTT
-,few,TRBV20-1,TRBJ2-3,CSALARFDTDTQYF,TGCAGTGCCTTAGCGCGATTTGACACAGATACGCAGTATTTT